This paragraph reports one T cell receptor (beta chain). RNA amounts of about 0.5 to 1 ug underwent reverse transcription with random hexamers. Amplification of TCR beta CDR3 by immunoSEQ multiplex PCR spanned 54 Vbeta and 13 Jbeta. Via MiXCR, TCRdb re-called the immunoSEQ multiplex PCR reads, giving one row per CDR3 protein. The repertoire holds more than 95,000 distinct CDR3 sequences, with just over 90% as singletons. V lost 8 bases to trimming and J lost 9 bases, with 22 bases between them. Germline CDR1 is MNHNS and CDR2 is SASEGT. CDR3 length equals 15 residues. The sample is drawn from a study of CD8 T cells in Susac syndrome. TCR beta was sequenced from blood CD8+ and CD4+ T cells. The multiple sclerosis controls were treatment-naive patients, and their relapsing-remitting disease was stable or active. TEMRA cells were FACS-enriched and CD8+ and CD4+ T cells negatively isolated.

The V call is TRBV6-1, the J call TRBJ2-2; a possible D gene is TRBD2 (5 bases). This TCR was sampled from a human donor with multiple sclerosis. The sample was CD8+ T cells from PBMCs. Here the CDR3 reads CASVPIAEALRELFF. The CDR3 bases are TGTGCCAGCGTTCCCATCGCGGAGGCTCTCCGGGAGCTGTTTTTT.